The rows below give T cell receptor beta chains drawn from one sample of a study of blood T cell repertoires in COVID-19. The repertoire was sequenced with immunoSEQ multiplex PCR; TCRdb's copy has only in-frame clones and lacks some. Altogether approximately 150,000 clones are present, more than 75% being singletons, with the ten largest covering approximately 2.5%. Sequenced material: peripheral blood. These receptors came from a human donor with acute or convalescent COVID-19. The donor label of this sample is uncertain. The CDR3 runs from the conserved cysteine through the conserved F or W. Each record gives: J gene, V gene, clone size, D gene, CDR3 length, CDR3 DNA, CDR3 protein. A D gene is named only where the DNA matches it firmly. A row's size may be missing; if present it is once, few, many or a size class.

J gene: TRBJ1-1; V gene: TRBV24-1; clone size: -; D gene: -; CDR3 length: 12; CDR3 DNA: TGTGCCACCGGACAGTTGAACACTGAAGCTTTCTTT; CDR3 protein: CATGQLNTEAFF
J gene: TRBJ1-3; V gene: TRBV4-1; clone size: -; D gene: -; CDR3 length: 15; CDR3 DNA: TGCGCCAGCAGCTCCCGGCAGGGGTCTGGAAACACCATATATTTT; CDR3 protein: CASSSRQGSGNTIYF
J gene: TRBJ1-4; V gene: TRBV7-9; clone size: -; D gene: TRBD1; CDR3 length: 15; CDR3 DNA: TGTGCCAGCAGCCCACGGGACAGGGGTAATGAAAAACTGTTTTTT; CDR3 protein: CASSPRDRGNEKLFF
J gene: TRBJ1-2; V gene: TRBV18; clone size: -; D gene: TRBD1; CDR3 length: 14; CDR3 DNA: TGTGCCAGCTCATCCGGACAGGGGAGCTATGGCTACACCTTC; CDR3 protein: CASSSGQGSYGYTF
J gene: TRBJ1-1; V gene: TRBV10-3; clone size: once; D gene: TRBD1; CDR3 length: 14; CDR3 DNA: TGTGCCACGGGGGACAGTTGGGGATCCACTGAAGCTTTCTTT; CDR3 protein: CATGDSWGSTEAFF
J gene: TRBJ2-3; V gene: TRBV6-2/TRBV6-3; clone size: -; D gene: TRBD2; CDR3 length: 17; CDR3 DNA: TGTGCCAGCAGTCGCCGACTAGCGGGTCCGAGCACAGATACGCAGTATTTT; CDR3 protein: CASSRRLAGPSTDTQYF
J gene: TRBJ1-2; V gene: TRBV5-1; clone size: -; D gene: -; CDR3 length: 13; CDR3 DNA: TGCGCCAGCAGTACAACAGCAATCTATGGCTACACCTTC; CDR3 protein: CASSTTAIYGYTF
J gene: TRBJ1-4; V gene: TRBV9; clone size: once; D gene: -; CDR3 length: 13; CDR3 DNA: TGTGCCAGCAGTGGAGCGGGCAGTGAAAAACTGTTTTTT; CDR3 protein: CASSGAGSEKLFF
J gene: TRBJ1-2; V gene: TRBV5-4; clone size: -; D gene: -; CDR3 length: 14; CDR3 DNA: TGTGCCAGCAGCCTGCCTGAACCACTTTATGGCTACACCTTC; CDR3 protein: CASSLPEPLYGYTF
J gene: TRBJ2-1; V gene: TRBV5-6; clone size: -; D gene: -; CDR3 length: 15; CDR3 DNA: TGTGCCAGCAGCTTGGGCGGGACAGACCTCAATGAGCAGTTCTTC; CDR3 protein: CASSLGGTDLNEQFF
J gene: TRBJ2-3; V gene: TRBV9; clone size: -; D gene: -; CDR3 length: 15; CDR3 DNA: TGTGCCAGCAGCGTTGGGACTTCTGGCACAGATACGCAGTATTTT; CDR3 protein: CASSVGTSGTDTQYF
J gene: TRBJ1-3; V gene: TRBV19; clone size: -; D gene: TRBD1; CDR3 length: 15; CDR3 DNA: TGTGCCAGTAGTAAGACGACAGGGCCCGGAAACACCATATATTTT; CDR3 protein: CASSKTTGPGNTIYF
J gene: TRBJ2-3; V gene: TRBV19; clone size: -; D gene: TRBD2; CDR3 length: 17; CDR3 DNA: TGTGCCAGTAGCCGACTAGCGGGAGGGCCCGCGGCAGATACGCAGTATTTT; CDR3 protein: CASSRLAGGPAADTQYF
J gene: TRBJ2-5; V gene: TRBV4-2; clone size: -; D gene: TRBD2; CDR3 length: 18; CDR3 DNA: TGTGCCAGCAGCCAAGGTGCGGTAGCGGGAGGGTTACAAGAGACCCAGTACTTC; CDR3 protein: CASSQGAVAGGLQETQYF
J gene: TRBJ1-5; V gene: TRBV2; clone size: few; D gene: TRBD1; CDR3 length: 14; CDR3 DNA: TGTGCCAGCAGTCTCCGGGACAGGGATCAGCCCCAGCATTTT; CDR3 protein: CASSLRDRDQPQHF
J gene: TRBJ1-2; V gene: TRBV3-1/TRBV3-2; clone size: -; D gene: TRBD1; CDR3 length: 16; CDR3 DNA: TGTGCCAGCAGCCACCTGGGACAGGGTTCACACTATGGCTACACCTTC; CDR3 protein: CASSHLGQGSHYGYTF
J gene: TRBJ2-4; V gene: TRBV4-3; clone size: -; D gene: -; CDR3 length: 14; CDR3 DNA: TGCGCCAGCAGCCCGACTTTAGACGTAAACATTCAGTACTTC; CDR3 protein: CASSPTLDVNIQYF
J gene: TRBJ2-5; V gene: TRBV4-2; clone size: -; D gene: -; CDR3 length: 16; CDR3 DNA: TGTGCCAGCAGCCAAGGTCTCTTGTGGGCTCAAGAGACCCAGTACTTC; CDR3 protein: CASSQGLLWAQETQYF
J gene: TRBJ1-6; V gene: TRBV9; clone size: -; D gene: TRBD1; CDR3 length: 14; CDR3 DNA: TGTGCCAGCAGCGTGACAGGGGATAATTCACCCCTCCACTTT; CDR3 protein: CASSVTGDNSPLHF
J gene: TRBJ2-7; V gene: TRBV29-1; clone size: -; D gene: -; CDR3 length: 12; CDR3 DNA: TGCAGCGGTTTCGACAGTCCCTACGAGCAGTACTTC; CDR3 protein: CSGFDSPYEQYF
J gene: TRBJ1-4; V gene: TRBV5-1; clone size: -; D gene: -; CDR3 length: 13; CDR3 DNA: TGCGCCAGCAGCTTAGGAGGAGGGGAAAAACTGTTTTTT; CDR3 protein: CASSLGGGEKLFF
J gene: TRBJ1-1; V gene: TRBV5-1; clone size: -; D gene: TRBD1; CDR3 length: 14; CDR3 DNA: TGCGCCAGCAATAGGGGGCTGCAGAACACTGAAGCTTTCTTT; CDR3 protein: CASNRGLQNTEAFF
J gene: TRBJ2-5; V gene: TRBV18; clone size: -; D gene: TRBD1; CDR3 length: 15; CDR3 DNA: TGTGCCAGCTCACCAGGGACAGGGGGCCAAGAGACCCAGTACTTC; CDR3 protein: CASSPGTGGQETQYF
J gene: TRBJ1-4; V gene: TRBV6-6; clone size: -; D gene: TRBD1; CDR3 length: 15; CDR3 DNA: TGTGCCAGCAGTTTTGGGACAGGGGGGGATGAAAAACTGTTTTTT; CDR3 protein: CASSFGTGGDEKLFF
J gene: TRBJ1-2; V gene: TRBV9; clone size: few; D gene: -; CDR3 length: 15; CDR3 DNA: TGTGCCAGCAGCTGGGCTAGGGGCCCTAACTATGGCTACACCTTC; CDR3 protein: CASSWARGPNYGYTF
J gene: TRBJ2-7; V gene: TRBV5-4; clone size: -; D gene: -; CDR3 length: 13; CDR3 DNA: TGTGCCAGCAGCTTTGGGAGCTCCTACGAGCAGTACTTC; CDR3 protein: CASSFGSSYEQYF
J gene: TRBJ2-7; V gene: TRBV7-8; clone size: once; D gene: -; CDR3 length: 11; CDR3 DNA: TGTGCCAGCAGCTTAGGTCTCGAGCAGTACTTC; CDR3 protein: CASSLGLEQYF
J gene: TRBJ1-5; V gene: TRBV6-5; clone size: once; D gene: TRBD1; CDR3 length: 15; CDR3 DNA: TGTGCCAGCAGATCGACAGGGGGAAGCAATCAGCCCCAGCATTTT; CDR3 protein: CASRSTGGSNQPQHF
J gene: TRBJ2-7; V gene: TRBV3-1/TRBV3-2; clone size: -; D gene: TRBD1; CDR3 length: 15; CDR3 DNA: TGTGCCAGCAGCGCCCGGACAGGACATTACGACGAGCAGTACTTC; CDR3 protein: CASSARTGHYDEQYF
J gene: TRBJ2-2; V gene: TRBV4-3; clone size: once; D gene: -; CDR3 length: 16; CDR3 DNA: TGCGCCAGCAGCCAAGGCAGGCAGGGGTCGGGCGGGGAGCTGTTTTTT; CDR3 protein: CASSQGRQGSGGELFF
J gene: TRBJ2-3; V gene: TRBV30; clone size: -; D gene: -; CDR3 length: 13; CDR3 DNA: TGTGCCTGGAGCTCAATCAGGGCAGATACGCAGTATTTT; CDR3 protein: CAWSSIRADTQYF
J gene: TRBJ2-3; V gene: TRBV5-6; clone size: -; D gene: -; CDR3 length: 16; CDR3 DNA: TGTGCCAGCAGCTTGTACGCGCCCATTAGCACAGATACGCAGTATTTT; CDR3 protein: CASSLYAPISTDTQYF
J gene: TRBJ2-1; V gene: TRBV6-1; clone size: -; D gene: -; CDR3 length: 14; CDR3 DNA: TGTGCCAGCAGTGAGCTTAACTTACCGGATGAGCAGTTCTTC; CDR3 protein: CASSELNLPDEQFF
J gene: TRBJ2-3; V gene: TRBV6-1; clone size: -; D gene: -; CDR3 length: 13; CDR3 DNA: TGTGCCAGCAGTTATTCAGGGTCAGATACGCAGTATTTT; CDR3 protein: CASSYSGSDTQYF
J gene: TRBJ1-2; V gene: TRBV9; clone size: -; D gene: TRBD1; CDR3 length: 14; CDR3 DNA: TGTGCCAGCAGCGCTCAGGGGGCGTGGTATGGCTACACCTTC; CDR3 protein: CASSAQGAWYGYTF
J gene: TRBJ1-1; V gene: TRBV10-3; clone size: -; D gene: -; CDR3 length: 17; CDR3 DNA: TGTGCCATCAGCCGGACGACTGGGGCGGGGATGAACACTGAAGCTTTCTTT; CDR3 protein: CAISRTTGAGMNTEAFF
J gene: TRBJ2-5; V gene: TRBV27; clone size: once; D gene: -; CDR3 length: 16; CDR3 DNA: TGTGCCAGCAGTTCCACGACAGACCCTCTGGGGGAGACCCAGTACTTC; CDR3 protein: CASSSTTDPLGETQYF
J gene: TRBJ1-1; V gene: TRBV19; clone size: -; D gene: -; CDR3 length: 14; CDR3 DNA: TGTGCCAGTAGTGGTAACCAGGGTTGGACTGAAGCTTTCTTT; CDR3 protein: CASSGNQGWTEAFF
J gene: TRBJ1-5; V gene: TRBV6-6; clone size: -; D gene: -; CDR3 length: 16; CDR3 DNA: TGTGCCAGCCTGCGTGGGAGGGAGGGAAGCAATCAGCCCCAGCATTTT; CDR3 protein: CASLRGREGSNQPQHF
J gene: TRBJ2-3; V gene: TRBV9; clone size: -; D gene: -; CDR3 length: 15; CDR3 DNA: TGTGCCAGCAGCGTTCGGGGGGCAGGGGCAGATACGCAGTATTTT; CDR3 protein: CASSVRGAGADTQYF